This is a list of T cell receptor beta chains from one sample in a study of regulatory T cells in long-lasting Graves disease. Using its own MiXCR run on the multiplex PCR reads, TCRdb lists one record per CDR3 protein. The sample includes around 420,000 distinct CDR3 sequences, roughly a sixth of them seen just once. The sequences come from peripheral blood mononuclear cells (PBMCs), collected at new diagnosis, from a patient treated with antithyroid drugs. These receptors all stem from a female donor with Graves disease. Each CDR3 is given with its conserved first and last residue. The order of the fields is clone size, V gene, D gene, J gene, CDR3 protein, CDR3 DNA. The D gene is left open where the match is weak. Size is stated for part of the rows, as once, few or many counts, or as a class when the clone is expanded.

>many|TRBV27|NA|TRBJ1-2
CASSLGPTPGGYTF
TGTGCCAGCAGTTTAGGACCGACACCCGGGGGCTACACCTTC
>NA|TRBV5-1|NA|TRBJ2-1
CASSSIAKAYNEQFF
TGCGCCAGCAGCTCTATAGCCAAGGCCTACAATGAGCAGTTCTTC
>few|TRBV6-2/TRBV6-3|NA|TRBJ2-5
CASRGGDGRETQYF
TGTGCCAGCCGCGGAGGGGATGGAAGAGAGACCCAGTACTTC
>many|TRBV20-1|NA|TRBJ2-3
CSSRGDTQYF
TGCAGCTCCAGGGGAGATACGCAGTATTTT
>NA|TRBV5-1|TRBD1|TRBJ1-1
CASSGPGQGMNTEAFF
TGCGCCAGCAGCGGACCGGGACAGGGAATGAACACTGAAGCTTTCTTT
>many|TRBV19|TRBD1|TRBJ2-2
CASKRDRGLSAGELFF
TGTGCCAGTAAAAGAGACAGGGGGCTTTCAGCCGGGGAGCTGTTTTTT
>few|TRBV12-3/TRBV12-4|NA|TRBJ1-2
CASSLWPRQVYGYTF
TGTGCCAGCAGTTTGTGGCCCCGGCAGGTCTATGGCTACACCTTC
>many|TRBV7-6|NA|TRBJ1-1
CASSFGMNTEAFF
TGTGCCAGCAGCTTTGGGATGAACACTGAAGCTTTCTTT
>NA|TRBV4-1|TRBD1|TRBJ1-1
CASSGGDRGTEAFF
TGCGCCAGCAGCGGCGGGGACAGGGGCACTGAAGCTTTCTTT
>many|TRBV24-1|TRBD1|TRBJ1-2
CATSDPTGGYGYTF
TGTGCCACCAGTGATCCGACAGGGGGATATGGCTACACCTTC
>many|TRBV20-1|TRBD2|TRBJ2-3
CSAPIAGRDGDTQYF
TGCAGTGCCCCGATAGCGGGAAGGGATGGAGATACGCAGTATTTT
>many|TRBV4-1|NA|TRBJ1-4
CASSQSRGATNEKLFF
TGCGCCAGCAGCCAATCCAGGGGTGCAACTAATGAAAAACTGTTTTTT
>NA|TRBV19|NA|TRBJ1-2
CASSHQPNNNYGYTF
TGTGCCAGTAGCCATCAGCCAAATAATAACTATGGCTACACCTTC
>many|TRBV7-9|NA|TRBJ2-2
CASSLGQSTGELFF
TGTGCCAGCAGCTTAGGACAATCAACCGGGGAGCTGTTTTTT
>many|TRBV19|NA|TRBJ1-2
CASSIRAGWKNYGYTF
TGTGCCAGTAGTATTAGAGCAGGATGGAAGAACTATGGCTACACCTTC
>many|TRBV7-3|TRBD2|TRBJ2-1
CASSLNAGAYNEQFF
TGTGCCAGCAGCTTAAACGCGGGGGCCTACAATGAGCAGTTCTTC
>NA|TRBV5-1|NA|TRBJ2-5
CASSLFGLEEETQYF
TGCGCCAGCAGCTTGTTTGGCCTCGAGGAGGAGACCCAGTACTTC
>many|TRBV6-4|NA|TRBJ2-7
CASSYSIGYEQYF
TGTGCCAGCAGTTACTCGATAGGTTACGAGCAGTACTTC
>many|TRBV11-2|NA|TRBJ2-6
CASSSYIRGPGANVLTF
TGTGCCAGCAGCTCCTATATTAGGGGCCCCGGGGCCAACGTCCTGACTTTC
>many|TRBV19|NA|TRBJ1-5
CASSWGSQGQPQHF
TGTGCCAGTAGTTGGGGTTCGCAGGGTCAGCCCCAGCATTTT
>NA|TRBV10-1|TRBD1|TRBJ1-1
CVSSETGEAEAFF
TGCGTCAGCAGTGAGACAGGGGAAGCTGAAGCTTTCTTT
>many|TRBV11-2|TRBD1|TRBJ1-2
CASRYTGGYGYTF
TGTGCCAGCAGATATACAGGGGGCTATGGCTACACCTTC
>NA|TRBV4-1|NA|TRBJ2-7
CASSLPSGGYEQYF
TGCGCCAGCAGCCTGCCGAGCGGCGGTTACGAGCAGTACTTC
>many|TRBV20-1|TRBD2|TRBJ2-5
CSARDRGTSGSFRQETQYF
TGCAGTGCTAGAGATCGAGGAACTAGCGGGAGTTTTAGACAGGAGACCCAGTACTTC
>few|TRBV27|NA|TRBJ1-1
CAPTQGVNTEAFF
TGTGCTCCTACCCAGGGTGTGAACACTGAAGCTTTCTTT
>NA|TRBV4-1|NA|TRBJ2-4
CASSQVGDGEQNIQYF
TGCGCCAGCAGCCAAGTCGGGGACGGGGAACAAAACATTCAGTACTTC
>many|TRBV30|NA|TRBJ1-1
CAWSVITEAFF
TGTGCCTGGAGTGTAATCACTGAAGCTTTCTTT
>NA|TRBV7-2|TRBD1|TRBJ2-5
CACSGDGTGVETQYF
TGTGCCTGCTCTGGGGACGGGACAGGGGTAGAGACCCAGTACTTC
>NA|TRBV27|NA|TRBJ1-5
CASSPGQIQPQHF
TGTGCCAGCAGTCCTGGACAGATTCAGCCCCAGCATTTT
>few|TRBV4-1|NA|TRBJ2-7
CASSQEALKPYEQYF
TGCGCCAGCAGCCAAGAGGCCTTAAAACCCTACGAGCAGTACTTC
>many|TRBV20-1|TRBD2|TRBJ2-7
CSAFRGDEQYF
TGCAGTGCCTTCCGGGGGGATGAGCAGTACTTC
>many|TRBV20-1|TRBD2|TRBJ2-3
CSASGTSGGTDTQYF
TGCAGTGCTAGTGGGACTAGCGGGGGCACAGATACGCAGTATTTT
>many|TRBV6-5|NA|TRBJ2-2
CASSYPPGNTGELFF
TGTGCCAGCAGTTACCCCCCGGGGAACACCGGGGAGCTGTTTTTT
>many|TRBV7-6|NA|TRBJ1-5
CASSQGDQPQHF
TGTGCCAGCAGCCAAGGGGACCAGCCCCAGCATTTT